The 18 T cell receptor beta chains reported below all come from one sample, sequenced in a study of monozygotic twins with inflammatory bowel disease. One entry per CDR3 protein, without DNA, is what TCRdb gives after re-calling the 5' RACE reads. The sample includes around 400,000 distinct CDR3 sequences. The sequencing input was blood. All receptors come from a human donor with ulcerative colitis or Crohn's disease, or a healthy co-twin of an affected twin (not recorded which).

CDR3 amino acids: CASSSTRTSGGLYNEQFF. V gene TRBV5-4 combines with J gene TRBJ2-1; TCRdb reports TRBD2, a call that lacks DNA to check it against. The CDR3 has 18 residues. The germline V gene has CDR1 SGHNT and CDR2 YYREEE (reference sequence).

The rearrangement uses TRBV5-4 and TRBJ2-1; the D gene TCRdb calls, TRBD2, cannot be checked with no DNA. CDR1 and CDR2 (germline): SGHNT, YYREEE (reference sequence). This CDR3 region has 11 residues. The CDR3 loop reads CASSEGPQQFF. Supplemented by reference TRBV5-4 and TRBJ2-1, the full variable domain reads ETGVTQSPTHLIKTRGQQVTLRCSSQSGHNTVSWYQQALGQGPQFIFQYYREEENGRGNFPPRFSGLQFPNYSSELNVNALELDDSALYLCASSEGPQQFFGPGTRLTVL.

This chain joins TRBV9 and TRBJ1-5; TCRdb reports TRBD1, a call that lacks DNA to check it against. CDR3 length equals 15 residues. CDR1 and CDR2 from the germline V gene are SGDLS and YYNGEE. This CDR3 reads CASNPAPDSGQPQHF.

This sequence joins TRBV12-3 or TRBV12-4 and TRBJ2-7; TCRdb's assignment of TRBD1 cannot be checked, as there is no DNA. This CDR3 is built from 15 residues. The CDR3 region is CASSLVQGGSYEQYF.

CDR3: CASSFGGGTEAFF. This rearrangement joins TRBV12-3 or TRBV12-4 to TRBJ1-1; without DNA, the TCRdb call of TRBD1 cannot be checked. The CDR3 is 13 residues long.

This chain uses TRBV6-1 with TRBJ1-2. CDR1 is MNHNS, CDR2 SASEGT, per germline. The CDR3 has 11 amino acids. The CDR3 here is CASGTSYGYTF.

This chain joins TRBV3-1 and TRBJ1-5; TCRdb's D call of TRBD1 is untestable without DNA. CDR1 is LGHDT, CDR2 YNNKEL, per germline (reference sequence). The CDR3 length is 15 residues. This chain's CDR3 is CASSQQGSINQPQHF.

This chain uses TRBV12-3 or TRBV12-4 with TRBJ2-3; the D gene TCRdb calls, TRBD1, cannot be checked with no DNA. This CDR3 is 13 amino acids long. The CDR3 loop is CASTRSRGDTQYF.

The chain employs TRBV6-5 and TRBJ2-7; as DNA is missing, the TRBD1 call by TCRdb cannot be tested. This CDR3 region has 18 residues. The germline gives CDR1 MNHEY, CDR2 SVGAGI. This CDR3 is CASSSVLITGLSSYEQYF.

The chain joins TRBV11-2 to TRBJ2-3; no DNA is available, so the TRBD1 call from TCRdb remains unchecked. This CDR3 contains 16 residues. In germline, CDR1 is SGHAT, CDR2 FQNNGV. CDR3: CASSPPLGGATDTQYF.

The V call is TRBV5-1, the J call TRBJ2-5; TCRdb returns TRBD2, unconfirmable since there is no DNA. The CDR3 sequence is 15 residues long. The germline V gene has CDR1 SGHRS and CDR2 YFSETQ. The CDR3 region is CASSLTGTIKETQYF. The whole variable domain, remainder taken from reference TRBV5-1 and TRBJ2-5, is KAGVTQTPRYLIKTRGQQVTLSCSPISGHRSVSWYQQTPGQGLQFLFEYFSETQRNKGNFPGRFSGRQFSNSRSEMNVSTLELGDSALYLCASSLTGTIKETQYFGPGTRLLVL.

The chain employs TRBV7-8 and TRBJ2-6; TCRdb's D gene call, TRBD1, goes unchecked for lack of DNA. CDR3 length: 17 residues. Germline V gives CDR1 SGHVS, CDR2 FQNEAQ. The CDR3 here is CASSLVRGGSGANVLTF.

This CDR3 is CASSRQGAEGYTF. This chain joins TRBV5-1 and TRBJ1-2; the D call from TCRdb, TRBD1, cannot be confirmed without DNA. The CDR3 length is 13 residues. Germline-derived CDR1 and CDR2 are SGHRS and YFSETQ.

This rearrangement joins TRBV5-1 to TRBJ1-3; TCRdb names TRBD1, which stays unverified in the absence of DNA. Germline CDR1 SGHRS, CDR2 YFSETQ. The CDR3 spans 14 residues. The CDR3 reads CASSSRGTGNTIYF.

The chain carries TRBV11-1 and TRBJ1-5; the TCRdb call, TRBD1, lacks DNA for checking. CDR1 and CDR2 from the germline V gene are SGHAT and FQDESV (reference sequence). The CDR3 loop spans 19 amino acids. The CDR3 sequence is CASSPPFKLQGFYNQPQHF.

This chain connects TRBV9 to TRBJ2-1; no DNA is available, so the TRBD1 call from TCRdb remains unchecked. The CDR3 is made up of 15 amino acids. Looked up from germline, CDR1 is SGDLS and CDR2 is YYNGEE. The CDR3 loop is CASAGGDSAYNEQLF.

This chain uses TRBV5-5 with TRBJ2-1; the TRBD1 assignment by TCRdb is unverifiable without DNA. CDR3 length: 15 amino acids. The germline CDR1 and CDR2 sequences are SGHKS and YYEKEE (reference sequence). Here the CDR3 reads CASSAGTGDYNEQFF. Full variable domain (missing parts from reference TRBV5-5 and TRBJ2-1): DAGVTQSPTHLIKTRGQQVTLRCSPISGHKSVSWYQQVLGQGPQFIFQYYEKEERGRGNFPDRFSARQFPNYSSELNVNALLLGDSALYLCASSAGTGDYNEQFFGPGTRLTVL.

V gene TRBV27 combines with J gene TRBJ1-2; lacking DNA, the TRBD1 call made by TCRdb goes unchecked. Germline assignment: CDR1 MNHEY and CDR2 SMNVEV (reference sequence). The CDR3 totals 15 residues. CDR3 loop: CASSPRGGGNYGYTF.